The 11 T cell receptor beta chains in this list originate from one sample, sequenced in a study of blood T cell repertoires in COVID-19. Measured with immunoSEQ multiplex PCR; TCRdb has only the in-frame clones, and not every one. Of a few hundred thousand clones listed, around 83% are singletons. Sequenced: peripheral blood. All receptors derive from a woman in her fifties or sixties with COVID-19, enrolled during active disease.

The rearrangement uses TRBV19 and TRBJ1-5; a possible D gene is TRBD1 (5 bases). V was trimmed by 7 bases and J by 0 bases, leaving 16 bases between them. This CDR3 comprises 16 residues. Germline loops: CDR1 LNHDA, CDR2 SQIVND (reference sequence). The CDR3 here is CASNTRGVNSNQPQHF. The CDR3 nucleotides read TGTGCCAGTAACACCCGGGGGGTGAATAGCAATCAGCCCCAGCATTTT.

The rearrangement joins TRBV14 to TRBJ1-3, with TRBD1 identical over 9 bases. Germline CDR1 is SGHDN and CDR2 is FVKESK. The junction had 9 bases not matched to a gene; V was cut back by 1 base and J by 5 bases. The CDR3 runs to 17 residues. CDR3 in amino acids: CASSQARQGDLRNTIYF. In DNA form, the CDR3 reads TGTGCCAGCAGCCAAGCCCGACAGGGGGATCTAAGAAACACCATATATTTT.

The chain links TRBV7-8 to TRBJ2-3; 9 bases map to TRBD1. V was pared by 6 bases and J by 8 bases, with 18 bases of the junction left unmatched. The CDR3 is made up of 17 amino acids. From germline, CDR1 is SGHVS and CDR2 FQNEAQ. In DNA form, the CDR3 reads TGTGCCAGCAGTCACCAGCGGGACAGGGTATCACCGGGTACGCAGTATTTT. Encoded protein: CASSHQRDRVSPGTQYF.

This clone appeared once. This chain connects TRBV30 to TRBJ1-6; the match to TRBD1 covers 8 bases. The germline gives CDR1 GTSNPN, CDR2 SVGIG (reference sequence). Trimming took 2 bases from V and 7 from J; bases not matched to a gene: 10. This CDR3 comprises 16 residues. The CDR3: CAWSRTSGGVNSPLHF. As DNA, the CDR3 is TGTGCCTGGAGTCGGACCTCAGGGGGCGTAAATTCACCCCTCCACTTT.

The J gene is TRBJ2-1, the V gene TRBV6-2 or TRBV6-3, with D maybe TRBD2 (6 bases). The CDR3 spans 17 residues. Germline V gene sequence: CDR1 MNHEY, CDR2 SVGEGT. Trimming shortened V by 5 bases and J by 10 bases, and 27 bases separated the two germline ends. CDR3 sequence: CASSHWDSGTGPVEQFF. CDR3 sequence (DNA): TGTGCCAGCAGTCACTGGGATAGCGGTACCGGGCCCGTGGAGCAGTTCTTC.

This chain joins TRBV19 and TRBJ1-2, with 7 bases identical to TRBD1. V trimming: 7 bases; J trimming: 8 bases; junction bases outside the gene matches: 10. This CDR3 comprises 13 residues. The germline V gene has CDR1 LNHDA and CDR2 SQIVND (reference sequence). The CDR3 DNA reads as TGTGCCAGTACCCAGGGGGTAGTGGGCGGCTACACCTTC. This sequence encodes CASTQGVVGGYTF.

This sequence joins TRBV15 and TRBJ1-2; the D gene is possibly TRBD1 (6 bases). The germline CDR1 and CDR2 sequences are LNHNV and YYDKDF (reference sequence). CDR3 size: 13 residues. The ends were cut back, 5 bases at V and 2 bases at J, with 9 bases in the middle. Here the CDR3 DNA reads TGTGCCACCAGCGGAGGGACAAACTATGGCTACACCTTC. Amino acids: CATSGGTNYGYTF.

The table lists this clone with a few counts. V usage is TRBV21-1 and J usage is TRBJ1-1; TRBD1 is the table's D call and was not checked against the DNA. TRBV21-1 is marked as a pseudogene. The CDR3 has 17 residues. The CDR3 protein is CASSTHRDRGRNTEAFF. In DNA, the CDR3 is TGTGCCAGCAGCACCCATAGGGACAGGGGGCGGAACACTGAAGCTTTCTTT.

The rearrangement links TRBV27 to TRBJ1-1; D not certain. This CDR3 has 14 amino acids. CDR1 and CDR2 (germline): MNHEY, SMNVEV (reference sequence). V was trimmed by 8 bases and J by 5 bases, leaving 18 bases between them. The CDR3: CASGSRSAGTEAFF. CDR3 nucleotide sequence: TGTGCCAGCGGGTCTAGGAGTGCGGGAACTGAAGCTTTCTTT.

This chain connects TRBV28 to TRBJ2-2; 8 positions match TRBD1. The trim removed 5 bases at V and 1 base at J, leaving 6 bases unmatched. The CDR3 is 16 amino acids. The germline CDR1 and CDR2 sequences are MDHEN and SYDVKM. This CDR3 reads CASSEPGTGNTGELFF. CDR3 nucleotides: TGTGCCAGCAGTGAGCCCGGGACAGGGAACACCGGGGAGCTGTTTTTT.

The rearrangement joins TRBV11-1 to TRBJ2-3; D remains ambiguous. The CDR3 spans 12 residues. V was clipped by 3 bases and J by 6 bases, with 7 bases between them. CDR1 is SGHAT, CDR2 FQDESV, per germline (reference sequence). CDR3 sequence (DNA): TGTGCCAGCAGCTTTCAGAGGGATACGCAGTATTTT. Translated, it gives CASSFQRDTQYF.